This TCR beta chain came from a study of blood T cells in healthy people across ages. Notes on this clonotype: What it binds is unknown.

Each donor gave approximately 9.5 milliliters of peripheral blood. With each sample, at least 5 micrograms of total RNA were extracted. Points from the study as a whole: Higher diversity, along with more naive CD4+ cells, distinguished long-lived donors from aged donors. Age advanced and TCR beta diversity per million T cells fell, roughly linearly.

Germline values: CDR1 MNHEY, CDR2 SVGAGI. Trimming left V 0 bases short and J 2 bases short, with 14 bases between. CDR3 length: 17 amino acids. Together with a sample-barcoded 5' primer, a J-beta primer mix was included in a second PCR lasting roughly 7 to 11 cycles. TCRdb independently ran MiXCR on the 5' RACE reads; one entry per CDR3 protein. The table has roughly 2 million distinct CDR3 sequences, 49% seen once. Sequencing was carried out using blood. This chain links TRBV6-5 with TRBJ2-1; D uncertain. The origin of this receptor is a woman in her thirties or forties in good health. The chain's CDR3 is CASSYSLQALAYNEQFF. The CDR3 nucleotides are TGTGCCAGCAGTTACTCCCTTCAAGCCCTCGCCTACAATGAGCAGTTCTTC.